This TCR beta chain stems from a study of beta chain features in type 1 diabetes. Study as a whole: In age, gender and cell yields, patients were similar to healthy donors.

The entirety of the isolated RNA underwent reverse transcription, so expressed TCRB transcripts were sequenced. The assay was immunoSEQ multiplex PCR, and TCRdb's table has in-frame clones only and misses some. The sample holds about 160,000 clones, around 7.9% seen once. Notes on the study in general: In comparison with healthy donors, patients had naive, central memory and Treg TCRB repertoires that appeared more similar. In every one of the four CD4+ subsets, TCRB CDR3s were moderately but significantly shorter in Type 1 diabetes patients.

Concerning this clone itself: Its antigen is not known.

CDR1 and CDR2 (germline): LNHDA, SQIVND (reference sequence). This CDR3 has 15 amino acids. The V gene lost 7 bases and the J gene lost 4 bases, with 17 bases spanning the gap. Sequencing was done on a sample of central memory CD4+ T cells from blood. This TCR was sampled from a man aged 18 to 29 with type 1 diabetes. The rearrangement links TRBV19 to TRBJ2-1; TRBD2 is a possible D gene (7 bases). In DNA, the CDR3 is TGTGCCAGTACCCCTATCGGGGGGCTATACAATGAGCAGTTCTTC. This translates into CASTPIGGLYNEQFF.